These 23 T cell receptor beta chains share one sample of origin, sequenced in a study of CD8 T cells in ankylosing spondylitis. General observations from the study: Fewer than 10 highly homologous variants formed a TCR beta motif that appeared characteristic of ankylosing spondylitis blood.

In TCRdb, the 5' RACE reads were re-called with MiXCR into one record per CDR3 protein. The sample yields about 460,000 distinct CDR3 sequences, about 5.2% seen once. No antigen has been assigned to these receptors. The sample consisted of blood, either unsorted or a sorted T cell fraction (not recorded which). The source of these receptors is a male donor with ankylosing spondylitis.

This clonotype was seen repeatedly, ten times or more. The chain recombines TRBV6-1 with TRBJ2-3, with D unresolved. The germline V gene encodes CDR1 MNHNS and CDR2 SASEGT. This CDR3 contains 12 residues. V lost 2 bases and J lost 7, with 7 bases in between. For the CDR3, the DNA is TGTGCCAGCAGTGAAACGAGAAATACGCAGTATTTT. Its translation is CASSETRNTQYF.

This clonotype showed up just a few times. V is TRBV19 and J is TRBJ2-2, with a weak D call TRBD1 (6 bases). Trimming stripped 7 bases from V and 4 bases from J, with 16 bases between. The V gene's germline CDR1 is LNHDA and CDR2 SQIVND (reference sequence). The CDR3 loop spans 15 amino acids. CDR3 residues: CASKGQGSGTGELFF. For the CDR3, the DNA is TGTGCCAGTAAGGGGCAGGGGTCTGGCACCGGGGAGCTGTTTTTT. Supplemented by reference TRBV19 and TRBJ2-2, the full variable domain reads DGGITQSPKYLFRKEGQNVTLSCEQNLNHDAMYWYRQDPGQGLRLIYYSQIVNDFQKGDIAEGYSVSREKKESFPLTVTSAQKNPTAFYLCASKGQGSGTGELFFGEGSRLTVL.

There are many counts of this clonotype. This chain joins TRBV9 and TRBJ1-2; the D gene is possibly TRBD1 (5 bases). The V gene's germline CDR1 is SGDLS and CDR2 YYNGEE. The V gene lost 4 bases and the J gene lost 3 bases, with 16 bases spanning the gap. The CDR3 loop spans 15 amino acids. The CDR3: CASSIGGRLDYGYTF. CDR3 DNA: TGTGCCAGCAGCATCGGGGGACGATTGGACTATGGCTACACCTTC.

This clonotype occurred a few times. The rearrangement uses TRBV18 and TRBJ2-7; 9 nucleotides align to TRBD1. Germline trimming cut 3 bases from V and 2 bases from J; bases unmatched to any gene: 5. The CDR3 loop spans 15 amino acids. Germline CDR1 reads KGHSH; CDR2 reads LQKENI. CDR3 protein: CASSPRTGDTYEQYF. CDR3 nucleotide sequence: TGTGCCAGCTCACCTAGGACAGGGGACACCTACGAGCAGTACTTC.

The rearrangement uses TRBV27 and TRBJ2-7; D call uncertain. Trimming removed 6 bases from V and 1 base from J, with 10 bases in between. CDR1 MNHEY and CDR2 SMNVEV come from the germline V gene (reference sequence). The CDR3 length is 13 residues. The CDR3, as DNA: TGTGCCAGCAGGGGGTGGGCATCCTACGAGCAGTACTTC. Encoded protein: CASRGWASYEQYF.

V is TRBV6-1 and J is TRBJ1-4; D remains ambiguous. The germline CDR1 and CDR2 sequences are MNHNS and SASEGT. Trimming removed 1 base from V and 4 bases from J, with 13 bases in between. The CDR3 sequence is 16 residues long. The CDR3 reads CASSEEAEPFNEKLFF. The CDR3 DNA reads as TGTGCCAGCAGTGAAGAAGCAGAACCTTTTAATGAAAAACTGTTTTTT.

Ten or more counts support this clonotype. This chain links TRBV20-1 with TRBJ1-2, with TRBD1 identical over 8 bases. V shed 5 bases and J 3 bases; nucleotides not matched to a gene: 5. Germline CDR1 is DFQATT and CDR2 is SNEGSKA (reference sequence). The CDR3 has 13 residues. DNA for the CDR3: TGCAGTGCTGCCAGGGGGCCTGACTATGGCTACACCTTC. Protein sequence: CSAARGPDYGYTF.

This clonotype was observed many times. The J gene is TRBJ2-5, the V gene TRBV7-2; no reliable D call. The CDR3 sequence is 12 residues long. V dropped 2 bases and J dropped 5 bases, with 6 bases sitting between them. CDR1 is SGHTA, CDR2 FQGNSA, per germline. CDR3 region: CASSLQWETQYF. The CDR3 nucleotides read TGTGCCAGCAGCTTACAATGGGAGACCCAGTACTTC.

Ten or more counts support this clonotype. This chain joins TRBV18 and TRBJ1-2; TRBD1 matches 7 bases. Germline loops: CDR1 KGHSH, CDR2 LQKENI. This CDR3 is built from 16 residues. V lost 0 bases and J lost 8; bases outside the gene matches: 12. The CDR3 nucleotides are TGTGCCAGCTCACCACCGGGCTGGCCTAACAGGGGCGGCTACACCTTC. Protein product: CASSPPGWPNRGGYTF.

This clonotype occurred many times. The rearrangement uses TRBV11-1 and TRBJ2-7; 9 nucleotides align to TRBD1. Germline V gives CDR1 SGHAT, CDR2 FQDESV (reference sequence). There are 18 residues in the CDR3. After removal of 2 bases from V and 2 bases from J, the junction contained 13 bases not matched to a gene. DNA for the CDR3: TGTGCCAGCAGCTTAACAGGGGGCTATGGGCGGGATCCCTACGAGCAGTACTTC. Translation: CASSLTGGYGRDPYEQYF. The full variable domain, its missing parts supplied by reference TRBV11-1 and TRBJ2-7, is EAEVAQSPRYKITEKSQAVAFWCDPISGHATLYWYRQILGQGPELLVQFQDESVVDDSQLPKDRFSAERLKGVDSTLKIQPAELGDSAMYLCASSLTGGYGRDPYEQYFGPGTRLTVT.

This clonotype was observed many times. The J gene is TRBJ2-3, the V gene TRBV24-1; the D is unclear. V shed 3 bases and J shed 2 bases, with 11 bases lying between them. CDR3 length: 15 residues. Germline CDR1 reads KGHDR; CDR2 reads SFDVKD. In DNA form, the CDR3 reads TGTGCCACCAGTGATCTTACGGCAGACACAGATACGCAGTATTTT. This translates into CATSDLTADTDTQYF.

This clonotype showed up many times. The rearrangement uses TRBV7-2 and TRBJ1-1; 9 bases map to TRBD1. This CDR3 region has 15 residues. Unmatched junction bases numbered 3, after V lost 3 bases and J lost 1 base. From germline, CDR1 is SGHTA and CDR2 FQGNSA. CDR3 amino acids: CASSFGDRENTEAFF. The CDR3 DNA follows: TGTGCCAGCAGCTTTGGGGACAGGGAGAACACTGAAGCTTTCTTT.

This clonotype came up many times. The chain uses TRBV5-6 and TRBJ2-1; 7 bases match TRBD2. Trimming removed 3 bases from V and 4 bases from J; junction bases left unmatched: 10. Germline assignment: CDR1 SGHDT and CDR2 YYEEEE. There are 16 residues in the CDR3. CDR3 nucleotide sequence: TGTGCCAGCAGCTCCGCCTGGGGGGGATCATACAATGAGCAGTTCTTC. Its translation is CASSSAWGGSYNEQFF. The full variable domain, completed using reference TRBV5-6 and TRBJ2-1, is DAGVTQSPTHLIKTRGQQVTLRCSPKSGHDTVSWYQQALGQGPQFIFQYYEEEERQRGNFPDRFSGHQFPNYSSELNVNALLLGDSALYLCASSSAWGGSYNEQFFGPGTRLTVL.

The chain has TRBV11-2 and TRBJ1-2; TRBD1 aligns across 7 bases. The junction had 3 bases not matched to a gene; V was cut back by 4 bases and J by 4 bases. The CDR3 runs to 13 residues. The germline V gene has CDR1 SGHAT and CDR2 FQNNGV. Here the CDR3 reads CASSWRDSYGYTF. In DNA form, the CDR3 reads TGTGCCAGCAGCTGGCGGGACAGCTATGGCTACACCTTC.

This clonotype was observed at least ten times. V gene TRBV4-3 combines with J gene TRBJ2-2, with 8 nucleotides matching TRBD1. Germline CDR1 reads LGHNA; CDR2 reads YSLEER. This CDR3 spans 17 amino acids. Trimming at V came to 4 bases and at J to 2 bases, leaving 9 bases not matched to a gene. CDR3 DNA: TGCGCCAGCAGCCCGTTCGCAGGGGGCGTAAACACCGGGGAGCTGTTTTTT. Translation: CASSPFAGGVNTGELFF.

This clonotype has ten or more counts. The genes are TRBV20-1 and TRBJ1-5; D is unclear. Trimming left V 0 bases short and J 2 bases short, with 11 bases between. The CDR3 loop spans 15 amino acids. The germline CDR1 and CDR2 sequences are DFQATT and SNEGSKA (reference sequence). The CDR3 here is CSARDRLGGNQPQHF. CDR3 nucleotides: TGCAGTGCTAGAGATCGTCTCGGAGGCAATCAGCCCCAGCATTTT.

This clonotype was seen a few times. The rearrangement links TRBV4-1 to TRBJ2-7, with 7 nucleotides matching TRBD2. Germline loops: CDR1 MGHRA, CDR2 YSYEKL. V was pared by 1 base and J by 3 bases, with 6 bases of the junction left unmatched. The CDR3 extends over 15 amino acids. The chain's CDR3 is CASSQGFREGYEQYF. CDR3 in DNA: TGCGCCAGCAGCCAAGGGTTTAGGGAGGGCTACGAGCAGTACTTC.

This clonotype was counted between two and nine times. The J gene is TRBJ1-5, the V gene TRBV12-3 or TRBV12-4, with D unresolved. Trimming pared 3 bases from V and 9 bases from J, leaving 12 bases between. This CDR3 comprises 13 residues. Here the CDR3 DNA reads TGTGCCAGCAGTTTTGGGCGGGATCGGCCCCAGCATTTT. Translated: CASSFGRDRPQHF.

The genes are TRBV18 and TRBJ1-2; tentatively, D is TRBD1 (6 bases). Germline V gene data show CDR1 as KGHSH and CDR2 as LQKENI. The CDR3 has 13 amino acids. Trimming took 3 bases from V and 7 from J, leaving 12 bases between them. The CDR3 protein is CASSPLGGTGYTF. CDR3 sequence (DNA): TGTGCCAGCTCACCGTTAGGGGGAACTGGCTACACCTTC.

This clonotype has just a few counts. CDR3 nucleotide sequence: TGTGCCAGCAGCGGGGACGGGGGGTACTATGAGCAGTTCTTC. Translation: CASSGDGGYYEQFF. The genes are TRBV9 and TRBJ2-1; 7 bases line up with TRBD2. This CDR3 is 14 amino acids long. J gave up 8 bases and V 3 bases, and 8 bases lay outside the gene matches. Germline V CDR1 and CDR2: SGDLS, YYNGEE.

This clonotype was observed a few times. This chain connects TRBV5-1 to TRBJ2-7; no firm D call. The CDR3 covers 13 residues. The V and J ends lost 0 bases and 6 bases respectively, with 10 bases between them. The germline V gene encodes CDR1 SGHRS and CDR2 YFSETQ. The CDR3: CASSLESGFEQYF. DNA of the CDR3: TGCGCCAGCAGCTTGGAGTCCGGGTTCGAGCAGTACTTC.

This clonotype was counted between two and nine times. The chain links TRBV20-1 to TRBJ2-3; 9 nucleotides align to TRBD2. This CDR3 is built from 16 residues. V was pared by 2 bases and J by 1 base, with 7 bases of the junction left unmatched. Germline V gene lookup returns CDR1 DFQATT and CDR2 SNEGSKA (reference sequence). DNA for the CDR3: TGCAGTGCTAGAATTTTAGCGGGAGTTGGCACAGATACGCAGTATTTT. The encoded protein is CSARILAGVGTDTQYF.

This clonotype has at least ten counts. The J gene is TRBJ2-1, the V gene TRBV5-1; 12 bases map to TRBD2. V was clipped by 5 bases and J by 4 bases; unmatched bases: 10. CDR3 length equals 17 residues. Per the germline V gene, CDR1 is SGHRS and CDR2 is YFSETQ. DNA for the CDR3: TGCGCCAGCAGGGCCGGACTAGCGGGACTCGGATACAATGAGCAGTTCTTC. Translation gives CASRAGLAGLGYNEQFF.